This T cell receptor beta chain was captured by sequencing in a study of T cells in localized non-small cell lung cancer. Sequencing was performed with immunoSEQ multiplex PCR; in TCRdb, only in-frame clones are kept and a portion is missing. In the table there are over 55,000 clones, approximately 87% of which are singletons. V lost 6 bases to trimming and J lost 1 base; unmatched junction nucleotides: 7. The length of the CDR3 is 14 residues. Germline V CDR1 and CDR2: SGHDT, YYEEEE. This sequence was found in a woman aged 40 to 75 with stage I lung adenocarcinoma. The specimen comprised peripheral blood, sampled before any cancer treatment. V usage is TRBV5-6 and J usage is TRBJ2-7, with 7 bases identical to TRBD1. The CDR3 nucleotides read TGTGCCAGCAACATACAGGGGCTATCCTACGAGCAGTACTTC. It specifies CASNIQGLSYEQYF.